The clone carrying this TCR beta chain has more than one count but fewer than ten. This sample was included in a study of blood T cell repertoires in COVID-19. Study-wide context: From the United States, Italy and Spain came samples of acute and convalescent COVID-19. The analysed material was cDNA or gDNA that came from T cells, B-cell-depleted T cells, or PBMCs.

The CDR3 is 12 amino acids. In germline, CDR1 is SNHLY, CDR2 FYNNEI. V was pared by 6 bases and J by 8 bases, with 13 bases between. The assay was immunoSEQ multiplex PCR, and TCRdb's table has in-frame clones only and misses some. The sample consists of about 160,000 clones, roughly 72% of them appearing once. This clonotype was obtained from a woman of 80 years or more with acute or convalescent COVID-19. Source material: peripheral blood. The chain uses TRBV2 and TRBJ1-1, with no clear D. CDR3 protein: CASRYTPTEAFF. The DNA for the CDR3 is TGTGCCAGCAGATATACGCCTACCGAAGCTTTCTTT.